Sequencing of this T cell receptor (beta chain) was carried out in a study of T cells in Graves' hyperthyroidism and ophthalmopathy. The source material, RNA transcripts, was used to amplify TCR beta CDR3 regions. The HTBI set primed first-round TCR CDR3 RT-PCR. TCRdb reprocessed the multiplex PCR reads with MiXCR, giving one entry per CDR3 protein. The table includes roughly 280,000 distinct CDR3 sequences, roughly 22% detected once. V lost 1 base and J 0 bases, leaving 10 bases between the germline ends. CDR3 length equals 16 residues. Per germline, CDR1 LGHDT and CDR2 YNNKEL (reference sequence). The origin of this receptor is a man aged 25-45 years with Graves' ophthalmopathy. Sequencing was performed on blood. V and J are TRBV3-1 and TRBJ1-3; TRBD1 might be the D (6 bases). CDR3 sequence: CASSQVGGFSGNTIYF. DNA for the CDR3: TGTGCCAGCAGCCAAGTAGGGGGGTTCTCTGGAAACACCATATATTTT.